The 4 T cell receptor beta chains in this list originate from one sample, sequenced in a study of blood T cell repertoires in COVID-19. Profiling relied on immunoSEQ multiplex PCR, and the TCRdb table lists in-frame clones only, not all of them. The table has 100,000 to 150,000 clones, about 86% seen once. Sequenced sample: peripheral blood. These receptors came from a woman aged 50 to 60 with acute or convalescent COVID-19.

The rearrangement uses TRBV27 and TRBJ1-1; D possibly corresponds to TRBD1 (6 bases). The V end lost 4 bases, the J end lost 10 bases, and 22 bases lay between the germline ends. Germline assignment: CDR1 MNHEY and CDR2 SMNVEV (reference sequence). The CDR3 is 15 residues long. CDR3 DNA sequence: TGTGCCAGCAGTTCATTAGGGGGTTTCTCTTACGGAGCTTTCTTT. It specifies CASSSLGGFSYGAFF.

The rearrangement links TRBV6-2 or TRBV6-3 to TRBJ2-7; D remains ambiguous. Per the germline V gene, CDR1 is MNHEY and CDR2 is SVGEGT. This CDR3 contains 13 residues. Deletions cut 1 base from V and 7 bases from J, with 11 bases between. CDR3 nucleotide sequence: TGTGCCAGCAGTTACTTTATATCGGGTGAGCAGTACTTC. Encoded protein: CASSYFISGEQYF.

CDR3 bases: TGTGCCAGCAGCCCTGATTCCGGGACACGCTCTGGAAACACCATATATTTT. The encoded protein is CASSPDSGTRSGNTIYF. The J gene is TRBJ1-3, the V gene TRBV7-2, with D possibly being TRBD1 (6 bases). Germline CDR1 SGHTA, CDR2 FQGNSA. The ends were cut back, 5 bases at V and 0 bases at J, with 17 bases in the middle. The CDR3 sequence is 17 residues long.

This clone was recorded only once. The chain recombines TRBV19 with TRBJ1-2, with 8 nucleotides matching TRBD1. With V trimmed by 5 bases and J by 7 bases, 6 bases remained unmatched. The CDR3 sequence is 13 residues long. Germline assignment: CDR1 LNHDA and CDR2 SQIVND (reference sequence). CDR3 DNA: TGTGCCAGTAGTCCCGAGGACAGGGCTGGCTACACCTTC. It codes for CASSPEDRAGYTF.